A single sample gave rise to the 25 T cell receptor beta chains below, sequenced in a study of T cells in Graves' hyperthyroidism and ophthalmopathy. RNA transcripts provided the source from which TCR beta CDR3 regions were amplified. The primer set for the first-round RT-PCR of the TCR CDR3 was HTBI. TCRdb reprocessed the multiplex PCR reads via MiXCR and lists one record per CDR3 protein. The profile shows almost 250,000 distinct CDR3 sequences, approximately 23% of them singletons. Sequencing input: blood. These receptors were collected from a woman aged 40-49 years with Graves' ophthalmopathy.

This clonotype has at least ten counts. The chain combines TRBV27 with TRBJ2-1; D gene uncertain. From germline, CDR1 is MNHEY and CDR2 SMNVEV (reference sequence). CDR3 length equals 14 residues. V lost 3 bases and J 0 bases, leaving 6 bases between the germline ends. The CDR3: CASSLSRSYNEQFF. CDR3 in DNA: TGTGCCAGCAGTTTGTCACGCTCCTACAATGAGCAGTTCTTC.

This clonotype was counted at least ten times. The chain joins TRBV28 to TRBJ2-3; D may correspond to TRBD1 or TRBD2 (5 bases each). CDR1 MDHEN and CDR2 SYDVKM come from the germline V gene. The CDR3 sequence is 14 residues long. V shed 5 bases and J shed 0 bases, with 9 bases lying between them. As DNA, the CDR3 is TGTGCCAGCAGTCCCGGGGACAGCACAGATACGCAGTATTTT. It encodes CASSPGDSTDTQYF. The full variable domain, with the rest looked up from reference TRBV28 and TRBJ2-3, is DVKVTQSSRYLVKRTGEKVFLECVQDMDHENMFWYRQDPGLGLRLIYFSYDVKMKEKGDIPEGYSVSREKKERFSLILESASTNQTSMYLCASSPGDSTDTQYFGPGTRLTVL.

This clonotype was observed many times. The V call is TRBV7-3, the J call TRBJ1-1, with TRBD1 as a possible D gene (6 bases). The CDR3 extends over 13 amino acids. From germline, CDR1 is SGHTA and CDR2 FQGTGA. The V and J ends lost 5 bases and 4 bases respectively, with 11 bases between them. CDR3 loop: CASSARGGTEAFF. CDR3 sequence (DNA): TGTGCCAGCAGCGCTAGAGGGGGCACTGAAGCTTTCTTT.

This clonotype was recorded many times. This chain links TRBV7-3 with TRBJ2-2; 7 bases agree with TRBD2. CDR3 length: 15 residues. V was pared by 0 bases and J by 6 bases, with 4 bases of the junction left unmatched. Germline V gene lookup returns CDR1 SGHTA and CDR2 FQGTGA. This CDR3 reads CASSLTGGSAGELFF. The CDR3 DNA is TGTGCCAGCAGCTTAACTGGCGGGAGTGCCGGGGAGCTGTTTTTT.

This clonotype has more than one count but fewer than ten. Being one base from a much bigger clone, this may be a read error. The chain is built from TRBV28 and TRBJ2-4; TRBD2 might be the D (6 bases). This CDR3 contains 14 residues. The germline CDR1 and CDR2 sequences are MDHEN and SYDVKM. CDR3 nucleotide sequence: TGTGCCGGCAGTTTACGGGGGACCAAAAACATTCAGTACTTC. Translation gives CAGSLRGTKNIQYF.

This clonotype was found many times. V and J are TRBV15 and TRBJ1-1, with D possibly matching TRBD1 (6 bases). V lost 3 bases, J lost 1 base, and 12 bases lay in between. Germline values: CDR1 LNHNV, CDR2 YYDKDF (reference sequence). The CDR3 runs 15 residues. The CDR3 coding sequence is TGTGCCACCAGCAGTACTCTGACAGGGAACACTGAAGCTTTCTTT. Protein sequence: CATSSTLTGNTEAFF.

This clonotype was picked up one time. The rearrangement links TRBV5-5 to TRBJ2-7; D might be TRBD1 (5 bases). The CDR3 sequence is 15 residues long. V was shortened by 0 bases and J by 0 bases, with 10 bases between the two germline ends. From germline, CDR1 is SGHKS and CDR2 YYEKEE (reference sequence). DNA of the CDR3: TGTGCCAGCAGCTTGGGACAGTCCCTCTCCTACGAGCAGTACTTC. As protein: CASSLGQSLSYEQYF.

The chain combines TRBV12-3 or TRBV12-4 with TRBJ2-5; TRBD2 is a possible D gene (6 bases). The ends were cut back, 8 bases at V and 2 bases at J, with 15 bases in the middle. This CDR3 region has 14 residues. This CDR3 reads CASAPGTVQETQYF. In DNA, the CDR3 is TGTGCCAGCGCCCCCGGGACTGTACAAGAGACCCAGTACTTC.

At least ten counts were recorded for this clonotype. The chain combines TRBV6-5 with TRBJ2-7, with a weak D call TRBD1 (5 bases). From germline, CDR1 is MNHEY and CDR2 SVGAGI. CDR3 length equals 13 residues. Between the trimmed V and J ends, which lost 2 bases and 3 bases, there was a span of 8 bases. For the CDR3, the DNA is TGTGCCAGCAGTTACGGCAGGGTCTACGAGCAGTACTTC. It is translated as CASSYGRVYEQYF.

Ten or more counts support this clonotype. The V call is TRBV20-1, the J call TRBJ1-5; D gene uncertain. Germline V CDR1 and CDR2: DFQATT, SNEGSKA (reference sequence). Between the trimmed V and J ends, which lost 1 base and 0 bases, there was a span of 7 bases. The CDR3 sequence is 14 residues long. The CDR3 DNA follows: TGCAGTGCTAGAGGTGGATTTAGCAATCAGCCCCAGCATTTT. This sequence encodes CSARGGFSNQPQHF.

Ten or more counts support this clonotype. The chain couples TRBV6-5 to TRBJ2-7; 9 nucleotides align to TRBD2. Germline V CDR1 and CDR2: MNHEY, SVGAGI. This CDR3 comprises 16 residues. J was trimmed by 5 bases and V by 5 bases; bases with no gene match: 13. The CDR3, as DNA: TGTGCCAGCAGTCCCCTCTGGGGTAGCGGGAGTGACGAGCAGTACTTC. It encodes CASSPLWGSGSDEQYF.

This clonotype was detected ten times or more. The rearrangement joins TRBV9 to TRBJ2-7; TRBD1 is a possible D gene (5 bases). V lost 2 bases, J lost 5 bases, and 14 bases lay in between. This CDR3 comprises 14 residues. Germline V gives CDR1 SGDLS, CDR2 YYNGEE. CDR3 region: CASSVDSSPHEQYF. DNA of the CDR3: TGTGCCAGCAGCGTCGACAGTTCGCCGCACGAGCAGTACTTC.

This clonotype was detected many times. The chain is built from TRBV20-1 and TRBJ2-1, with D maybe TRBD1 (5 bases). This CDR3 has 14 residues. The V end was cut by 2 bases, the J end by 2 bases, with 10 bases between. Germline V gene sequence: CDR1 DFQATT, CDR2 SNEGSKA (reference sequence). This CDR3 reads CSARMTVTYNEQFF. Here the CDR3 DNA reads TGCAGTGCTAGAATGACAGTTACCTACAATGAGCAGTTCTTC.

The sample holds many counts of this clonotype. The junction departs from the called germline gene at one end, perhaps through a read error. The rearrangement joins TRBV10-3 to TRBJ1-1; D is uncertain. Germline loops: CDR1 ENHRY, CDR2 SYGVKD. The CDR3 contains 14 residues. The CDR3 sequence: CAISFTDMNTEASF. In DNA form, the CDR3 reads TGTGCCATCAGTTTTACAGATATGAACACTGAAGCTTCCTTT.

The chain couples TRBV15 to TRBJ1-2; TRBD1 aligns across 7 bases. This CDR3 has 14 residues. The germline V gene encodes CDR1 LNHNV and CDR2 YYDKDF (reference sequence). Trimming cost V 4 bases and J 8 bases; bases outside gene matches: 10. CDR3 nucleotides: TGTGCCACCAGCAAGGGGAGGGGGCCCCTCGGCTACACCTTC. Its translation: CATSKGRGPLGYTF.

The genes are TRBV28 and TRBJ1-1; D not resolved. The CDR3 is made up of 14 amino acids. Trimming shortened V by 4 bases and J by 3 bases, and 12 bases separated the two germline ends. Germline CDR1 reads MDHEN; CDR2 reads SYDVKM. The CDR3 DNA sequence: TGTGCCAGCAGTTCAAGACGGGGTGACACTGAAGCTTTCTTT. As protein: CASSSRRGDTEAFF.

This clonotype was recorded at least ten times. CDR3 DNA: TGCAGTGCTCCGATGGATACGCAGTATTTT. This encodes CSAPMDTQYF. The V and J genes are TRBV20-1 and TRBJ2-3; D gene ambiguous. Germline V gives CDR1 DFQATT, CDR2 SNEGSKA (reference sequence). The CDR3 consists of 10 residues. Trimming cost V 5 bases and J 6 bases, with 6 bases left between them.

The V call is TRBV28, the J call TRBJ1-2; no definite D call. This CDR3 spans 12 amino acids. Trimming cost V 2 bases and J 8 bases, with 9 bases left between them. Per the germline V gene, CDR1 is MDHEN and CDR2 is SYDVKM. CDR3 amino acids: CASSLHPQGYTF. In nucleotides, the CDR3 is TGTGCCAGCAGTTTACACCCGCAGGGCTACACCTTC.

This clonotype was seen at least ten times. The chain carries TRBV9 and TRBJ1-1; TRBD1 matches 8 bases. J gave up 4 bases and V 0 bases, and 5 bases lay outside the gene matches. This CDR3 is 15 amino acids long. Germline V gene sequence: CDR1 SGDLS, CDR2 YYNGEE. CDR3 region: CASSVEGQGATEAFF. CDR3 DNA sequence: TGTGCCAGCAGCGTAGAAGGGCAGGGGGCCACTGAAGCTTTCTTT. The variable domain in full, completed from reference TRBV9 and TRBJ1-1, reads DSGVTQTPKHLITATGQRVTLRCSPRSGDLSVYWYQQSLDQGLQFLIQYYNGEERAKGNILERFSAQQFPDLHSELNLSSLELGDSALYFCASSVEGQGATEAFFGQGTRLTVV.

The CDR3 spells CASSAALMRQGTYEQYF. CDR3 nucleotide sequence: TGCGCCAGCAGCGCAGCACTCATGAGACAGGGTACCTACGAGCAGTACTTC. The V and J genes are TRBV5-1 and TRBJ2-7, with TRBD1 identical over 7 bases. The CDR3 has 17 residues. From germline, CDR1 is SGHRS and CDR2 YFSETQ. Losses at the gene ends were 4 bases for V and 2 bases for J; bases not matched to a gene: 15.

This clonotype was counted ten times or more. J is TRBJ2-5 and V is TRBV19; 8 bases map to TRBD1. V dropped 6 bases and J dropped 4; count of bases not matched to a gene: 10. The CDR3 length is 15 residues. Germline CDR1 is LNHDA and CDR2 is SQIVND (reference sequence). The CDR3: CASRPSGTGGETQYF. CDR3 in DNA: TGTGCCAGTAGGCCCTCCGGGACAGGAGGAGAGACCCAGTACTTC.

The gene calls are TRBV6-1 and TRBJ1-1, with TRBD1 matching over 7 bases. The J segment lost 4 bases and the V segment lost 6 bases, leaving 11 bases of the junction unmatched. From germline, CDR1 is MNHNS and CDR2 SASEGT. The CDR3 is 15 amino acids. The CDR3 sequence is CASRKGGRVPTEAFF. The CDR3 nucleotides are TGTGCCAGCAGGAAAGGGGGCAGGGTCCCCACTGAAGCTTTCTTT.

Only a few counts were recorded for this clonotype. CDR3 nucleotides: TGCAGCGTTGAATTAGGGCCGGGGCAGACCCAGTACTTC. This translates into CSVELGPGQTQYF. The chain recombines TRBV29-1 with TRBJ2-5, with D tentatively TRBD1 or TRBD2 (5 bases each). Germline V gene lookup returns CDR1 SQVTM and CDR2 ANQGSEA. The ends were cut back, 2 bases at V and 6 bases at J, with 13 bases in the middle. The CDR3 contains 13 residues.

The gene calls are TRBV6-2 or TRBV6-3 and TRBJ2-5; D is perhaps TRBD2 (6 bases). Germline V gene sequence: CDR1 MNHEY, CDR2 SVGEGT. Trimming stripped 0 bases from V and 4 bases from J, with 9 bases between. The CDR3 sequence is 14 residues long. The CDR3 nucleotides are TGTGCCAGCAGTTACTCACGGGAGCGAGAGACCCAGTACTTC. The encoded protein is CASSYSRERETQYF.

This clonotype was picked up many times. V and J are TRBV20-1 and TRBJ2-7; TRBD1 matches at 10 bases. V trimming: 1 base; J trimming: 2 bases; junction bases outside the gene matches: 5. The germline CDR1 and CDR2 sequences are DFQATT and SNEGSKA (reference sequence). The CDR3 sequence is 15 residues long. The CDR3 DNA sequence: TGCAGTGCTAGAGGGCGGGACAGGGGCCCCTACGAGCAGTACTTC. This gives the protein CSARGRDRGPYEQYF.